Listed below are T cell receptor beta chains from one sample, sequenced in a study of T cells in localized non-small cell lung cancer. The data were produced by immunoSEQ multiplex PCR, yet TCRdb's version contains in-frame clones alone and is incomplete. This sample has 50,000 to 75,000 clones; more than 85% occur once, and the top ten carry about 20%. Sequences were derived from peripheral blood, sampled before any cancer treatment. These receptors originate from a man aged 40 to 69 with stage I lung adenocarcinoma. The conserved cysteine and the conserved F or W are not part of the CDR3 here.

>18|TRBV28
ASLPPGTSGSRSSYNEQF
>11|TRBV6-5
ASSSITNTEAF
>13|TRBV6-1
ASSEAEDRVSEQY
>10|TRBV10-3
AIRTSGRAPF
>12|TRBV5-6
ASSLEGASGEAF
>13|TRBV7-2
ASSLAGRVVDTQY
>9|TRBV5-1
ASSAGRTQY
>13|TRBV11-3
ASSLAGQGADEQY
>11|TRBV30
AWNNHQGTEAF
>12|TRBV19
ASSPGTVKNIQY
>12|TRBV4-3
ASSQDSSSYEQY
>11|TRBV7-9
ASSLGYQETQY
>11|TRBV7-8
ASSPELPQPQH
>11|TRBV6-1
ASREVGRTEAF
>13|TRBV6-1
ASSEQGSGSYEQY
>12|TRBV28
ASSLTSGGYEQY
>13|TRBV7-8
ASSPGTSRYNEQF
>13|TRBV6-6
ASSYSSFDRDTQY
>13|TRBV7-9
ASSRAGVTYNEQF
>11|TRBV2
ANSQRVTDTQY
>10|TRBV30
AWSALGFGYT
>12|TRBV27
ASSPSGRVIEQY
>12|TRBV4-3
ASSQGREWNEQF
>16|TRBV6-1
ASSEGGASGLRTDTQY
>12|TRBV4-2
ASSQDHMAYEQY
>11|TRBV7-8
ASSFPGDTEAF
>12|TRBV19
ASSLKGRTDEQF
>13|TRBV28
ASSLSGHSNQPQH
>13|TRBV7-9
ASSQDTTTNEKLF
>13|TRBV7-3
ASSPTSGIYNEQF
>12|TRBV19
ASSTMGQAYEQY
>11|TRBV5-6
ASRPGRTYEQY
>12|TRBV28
ASRPQGFGNTIY
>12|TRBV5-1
ASSPSTGGAGAF
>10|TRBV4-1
ASSQDRTEAF
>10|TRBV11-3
ASSLGQETQY
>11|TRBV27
ASRARGDEKLF
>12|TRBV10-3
AIGAAGTSYEQY
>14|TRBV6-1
ASTESGTGGLNEQF
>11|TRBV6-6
ASSPEGEKTQY
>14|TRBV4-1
ASSQQLGSGSYEQY